What follows are 28 T cell receptor beta chains derived from one specimen sequenced in a study of blood T cell repertoires in COVID-19. Only in-frame clones appear in the TCRdb table, and some are missing; sequencing was by immunoSEQ multiplex PCR. The table records some 180,000 clones, approximately 84% of them present only once. Sequenced input: peripheral blood. Receptors originate from an elderly woman with COVID-19, enrolled during active disease.

The genes are TRBV7-2 and TRBJ2-7, with a weak D call TRBD1 (6 bases). V was cut by 5 bases and J by 4 bases, with 15 bases left in between. This CDR3 comprises 14 residues. Germline loops: CDR1 SGHTA, CDR2 FQGNSA. CDR3 loop: CASSHWTARYEQYF. DNA of the CDR3: TGTGCCAGCAGCCATTGGACAGCCAGATACGAGCAGTACTTC.

The chain links TRBV7-3 to TRBJ2-7; 15 bases are a match to TRBD2. The length of the CDR3 is 14 residues. The V gene's germline CDR1 is SGHTA and CDR2 FQGTGA. J gave up 6 bases and V 5 bases, and 2 bases lay outside the gene matches. The DNA of the CDR3 is TGTGCCAGCAGCAAGGGACTAGCGGGAGGCGAGCAGTACTTC. Translated, it gives CASSKGLAGGEQYF.

This chain uses TRBV14 with TRBJ2-3, with D possibly TRBD2 on 5 matching bases. Looked up from germline, CDR1 is SGHDN and CDR2 is FVKESK. V was trimmed by 0 bases and J by 10 bases, leaving 17 bases between them. There are 15 residues in the CDR3. The CDR3: CASSQDPLTSFSQYF. CDR3 bases: TGTGCCAGCAGCCAAGATCCCCTCACTAGTTTCTCGCAGTATTTT.

V gene TRBV18 combines with J gene TRBJ1-1; 8 bases map to TRBD1. V was pared by 6 bases and J by 10 bases, with 13 bases of the junction left unmatched. The CDR3 extends over 14 amino acids. Germline CDR1 KGHSH, CDR2 LQKENI. The chain's CDR3 is CASSMGQARVGAFF. DNA of the CDR3: TGTGCCAGCTCCATGGGACAGGCGAGAGTAGGAGCTTTCTTT.

The chain joins TRBV5-1 to TRBJ2-2; perhaps TRBD2 as D (5 bases). The CDR3 is 15 amino acids. Trimming pared 0 bases from V and 7 bases from J, leaving 13 bases between. The germline V gene encodes CDR1 SGHRS and CDR2 YFSETQ. Written as DNA, the CDR3 is TGCGCCAGCAGCTTGGGGGCTAGCCGGGGCGGGGAGCTGTTTTTT. As protein: CASSLGASRGGELFF. The complete variable domain, with remaining parts taken from reference TRBV5-1 and TRBJ2-2, reads KAGVTQTPRYLIKTRGQQVTLSCSPISGHRSVSWYQQTPGQGLQFLFEYFSETQRNKGNFPGRFSGRQFSNSRSEMNVSTLELGDSALYLCASSLGASRGGELFFGEGSRLTVL.

This chain uses TRBV5-5 with TRBJ1-1, with 7 bases aligning to TRBD1. CDR1 and CDR2 from the germline V gene are SGHKS and YYEKEE (reference sequence). The V and J ends lost 1 base and 5 bases, in that order; junction bases with no gene match: 5. The CDR3 runs to 14 residues. DNA of the CDR3: TGTGCCAGCAGCTTGCCCCAGGGGGTGACTGAAGCTTTCTTT. This codes for CASSLPQGVTEAFF.

This clone occurred a few times. J is TRBJ1-5 and V is TRBV24-1, with 7 bases matching TRBD1. Germline loops: CDR1 KGHDR, CDR2 SFDVKD. With V trimmed by 5 bases and J by 0 bases, 6 bases remained unmatched. This CDR3 contains 16 residues. The CDR3 DNA follows: TGTGCCACCAGTGTGGTACAGGGGCCTAGCAATCAGCCCCAGCATTTT. This codes for CATSVVQGPSNQPQHF.

The table lists this clone with a count of one. The chain has TRBV2 and TRBJ2-2; 9 nucleotides match TRBD2. The CDR3 extends over 16 amino acids. Germline V gene sequence: CDR1 SNHLY, CDR2 FYNNEI. V was clipped by 8 bases and J by 3 bases; unmatched bases: 10. In DNA form, the CDR3 reads TGTGCCAGCCTCCAAGAGCGGGGGGTTTACACCGGGGAGCTGTTTTTT. The encoded protein is CASLQERGVYTGELFF.

V and J are TRBV7-3 and TRBJ2-3, with 7 bases fitting TRBD1. Trimming removed 4 bases from V and 4 bases from J; junction bases left unmatched: 11. Germline V gene lookup returns CDR1 SGHTA and CDR2 FQGTGA. The CDR3 runs to 16 residues. The CDR3 spells CASSSSGQLPPDTQYF. The DNA of the CDR3 is TGTGCCAGCAGCTCCTCGGGACAGTTACCCCCAGATACGCAGTATTTT.

V gene TRBV19 combines with J gene TRBJ2-3; 7 nucleotides align to TRBD1. The J segment lost 4 bases and the V segment lost 5 bases, leaving 3 bases of the junction unmatched. The CDR3 is made up of 13 amino acids. Germline CDR1 LNHDA, CDR2 SQIVND (reference sequence). CDR3 sequence reads: CASSHRGADTQYF. CDR3 DNA: TGTGCCAGTAGTCACAGGGGCGCAGATACGCAGTATTTT.

The rearrangement joins TRBV1 to TRBJ1-5; no DNA check was done on the table's D call, TRBD1. TRBV1 is a pseudogene locus. The CDR3 spans 17 residues. The DNA for the CDR3 is TGCACCAGCAGCCAAGAACAGGGGAAATATAGCAATCAGCCCCAGCATTTT. It encodes CTSSQEQGKYSNQPQHF.

The table lists this clone with a few counts. The J gene is TRBJ1-5, the V gene TRBV21-1; TRBD1, as called in the table, went unchecked against the DNA. TRBV21-1 is a recognized pseudogene. CDR3 size: 16 residues. DNA of the CDR3: TGTGCCAGCAGCAATCCCTTAGAACAGAAAAATCAGCCCCAGCATTTT. Encoded protein: CASSNPLEQKNQPQHF.

The sample holds a few counts of this clone. The rearrangement links TRBV28 to TRBJ1-2; D is perhaps TRBD1 (5 bases). Germline lookup yields CDR1 MDHEN and CDR2 SYDVKM. V was clipped by 3 bases and J by 7 bases, with 15 bases between them. The CDR3 sequence is 14 residues long. The CDR3 loop reads CASSFQGPRPGYTF. For the CDR3, the DNA is TGTGCCAGCAGTTTTCAGGGTCCCCGTCCTGGCTACACCTTC.

The chain uses TRBV5-1 and TRBJ2-1; 11 bases agree with TRBD2. The CDR3 extends over 18 amino acids. V was clipped by 0 bases and J by 0 bases; unmatched bases: 5. Germline lookup yields CDR1 SGHRS and CDR2 YFSETQ. The DNA of the CDR3 is TGCGCCAGCAGCTTGGGGGGGCTAGCGGGAGGCTCCTACAATGAGCAGTTCTTC. Translated: CASSLGGLAGGSYNEQFF.

The rearrangement uses TRBV24-1 and TRBJ2-1; D gene ambiguous. Per the germline V gene, CDR1 is KGHDR and CDR2 is SFDVKD. Trimming stripped 5 bases from V and 8 bases from J, with 18 bases between. This CDR3 is built from 15 residues. The CDR3 nucleotides are TGTGCCACCAGTGCCCCCGCCCCTCTAGACCATGAGCAGTTCTTC. Protein product: CATSAPAPLDHEQFF.

This chain uses TRBV19 with TRBJ2-2; 8 bases are shared with TRBD1. The germline gives CDR1 LNHDA, CDR2 SQIVND (reference sequence). Trimming cost V 6 bases and J 4 bases; bases outside gene matches: 10. There are 16 residues in the CDR3. The CDR3 DNA is TGTGCCAGTAGACAGACAGGGGCTTCTCCCACCGGGGAGCTGTTTTTT. This translates into CASRQTGASPTGELFF. Supplemented by reference TRBV19 and TRBJ2-2, the full variable domain reads DGGITQSPKYLFRKEGQNVTLSCEQNLNHDAMYWYRQDPGQGLRLIYYSQIVNDFQKGDIAEGYSVSREKKESFPLTVTSAQKNPTAFYLCASRQTGASPTGELFFGEGSRLTVL.

This clone was seen a handful of times. V is TRBV5-1 and J is TRBJ2-1; the match to TRBD2 covers 7 bases. V lost 7 bases and J lost 4; bases outside the gene matches: 8. The CDR3 is 14 amino acids. Germline V gene lookup returns CDR1 SGHRS and CDR2 YFSETQ. CDR3 region: CASRRSGEYNEQFF. The CDR3 nucleotides are TGCGCCAGCCGACGGAGCGGGGAATACAATGAGCAGTTCTTC.

The chain is built from TRBV27 and TRBJ2-1; possibly TRBD2 for D (6 bases). The V and J ends lost 2 bases and 4 bases respectively, with 12 bases between them. CDR3 length: 15 amino acids. CDR1 and CDR2 (germline): MNHEY, SMNVEV (reference sequence). CDR3 amino acids: CASSLRSGEYNEQFF. CDR3 coding DNA: TGTGCCAGCAGTTTACGGTCGGGGGAATACAATGAGCAGTTCTTC.

This clone came up a few times. The chain uses TRBV6-2 or TRBV6-3 and TRBJ2-3, with D uncertain. Deletions cut 0 bases from V and 4 bases from J, with 8 bases between. This CDR3 is 14 amino acids long. Per the germline V gene, CDR1 is MNHEY and CDR2 is SVGEGT. CDR3: CASSYSLSPDTQYF. The CDR3 region has the DNA TGTGCCAGCAGTTACTCCCTGTCTCCAGATACGCAGTATTTT.

The chain combines TRBV5-1 with TRBJ2-2, with TRBD2 matching over 8 bases. With V trimmed by 4 bases and J by 2 bases, 4 bases remained unmatched. CDR1 is SGHRS, CDR2 YFSETQ, per germline. The CDR3 consists of 15 residues. CDR3 region: CASSLGGANTGELFF. The CDR3 nucleotides read TGCGCCAGCAGCCTCGGGGGGGCCAACACCGGGGAGCTGTTTTTT.

V is TRBV2 and J is TRBJ1-5; the D is unclear. V was cut by 2 bases and J by 4 bases, with 6 bases left in between. Germline V CDR1 and CDR2: SNHLY, FYNNEI. This CDR3 contains 13 residues. The CDR3 sequence is CASSESGNQPQHF. In DNA form, the CDR3 reads TGTGCCAGCAGTGAATCGGGAAATCAGCCCCAGCATTTT. The entire variable domain, with the rest obtained from reference TRBV2 and TRBJ1-5, is as follows: EPEVTQTPSHQVTQMGQEVILRCVPISNHLYFYWYRQILGQKVEFLVSFYNNEISEKSEIFDDQFSVERPDGSNFTLKIRSTKLEDSAMYFCASSESGNQPQHFGDGTRLSIL.

The V gene is TRBV7-3, the J gene TRBJ2-5; 7 bases fit TRBD2. With V trimmed by 5 bases and J by 5 bases, 5 bases remained unmatched. The V gene's germline CDR1 is SGHTA and CDR2 FQGTGA. The CDR3 runs to 13 residues. Written as DNA, the CDR3 is TGTGCCAGCAGCCGGGGGGTGAGGGAGACCCAGTACTTC. This translates into CASSRGVRETQYF. Filled out from reference TRBV7-3 and TRBJ2-5, the complete variable domain reads GAGVSQTPSNKVTEKGKYVELRCDPISGHTALYWYRQSLGQGPEFLIYFQGTGAADDSGLPNDRFFAVRPEGSVSTLKIQRTERGDSAVYLCASSRGVRETQYFGPGTRLLVL.

The chain couples TRBV18 to TRBJ2-5; D gene uncertain. Trimming stripped 6 bases from V and 5 bases from J, with 10 bases between. Germline lookup yields CDR1 KGHSH and CDR2 LQKENI. The CDR3 has 12 amino acids. CDR3 sequence (DNA): TGTGCCAGCTCGGTGCTCCGGGAGACCCAGTACTTC. Translation: CASSVLRETQYF. The full variable domain, its missing parts supplied by reference TRBV18 and TRBJ2-5, is NAGVMQNPRHLVRRRGQEARLRCSPMKGHSHVYWYRQLPEEGLKFMVYLQKENIIDESGMPKERFSAEFPKEGPSILRIQQVVRGDSAAYFCASSVLRETQYFGPGTRLLVL.

The V and J genes are TRBV7-2 and TRBJ2-2, with TRBD2 identical over 10 bases. There are 13 residues in the CDR3. CDR1 is SGHTA, CDR2 FQGNSA, per germline. V shed 4 bases and J 7 bases; nucleotides not matched to a gene: 0. CDR3 protein: CASSSSGGGELFF. CDR3 coding DNA: TGTGCCAGCAGCTCTAGCGGGGGCGGGGAGCTGTTTTTT.

V and J are TRBV11-2 and TRBJ1-1; 8 bases line up with TRBD1. Germline V gene data show CDR1 as SGHAT and CDR2 as FQNNGV. CDR3 length equals 16 residues. V was pared by 4 bases and J by 6 bases, with 13 bases of the junction left unmatched. DNA of the CDR3: TGTGCCAGCAGCTATTGGACAGGGAGGTTCTTCTCTGAAGCTTTCTTT. Its translation is CASSYWTGRFFSEAFF.

This rearrangement joins TRBV6-2 or TRBV6-3 to TRBJ2-1, with 7 bases identical to TRBD2. The CDR3 has 18 residues. J lost 5 bases, V lost 2 bases, and 15 bases had no gene match. CDR1 is MNHEY and CDR2 is SVGEGT in the germline V gene. In nucleotides, the CDR3 is TGTGCCAGCAGTTACCCTGAAAGCGGGGAACCAAACGACAATGAGCAGTTCTTC. Translating it yields CASSYPESGEPNDNEQFF.

This clone was counted at least ten times. The CDR3 is CASSQSRIELFF. As DNA, the CDR3 is TGTGCCAGCAGCCAAAGCCGCATTGAACTGTTTTTT. The rearrangement links TRBV3-1 (or the pseudogene TRBV3-2) to TRBJ1-4; D is undetermined. This CDR3 is 12 amino acids long. The V gene lost 2 bases and the J gene lost 12 bases, with 10 bases spanning the gap. Germline-derived CDR1 and CDR2 are LGHDT and YNNKEL (reference sequence).

This chain joins TRBV5-4 and TRBJ2-4, with TRBD1 matching over 8 bases. V shed 4 bases, J shed 2 bases, and the junction held 8 bases outside the gene matches. The CDR3 sequence is 16 residues long. Germline loops: CDR1 SGHNT, CDR2 YYREEE (reference sequence). The DNA for the CDR3 is TGTGCCAGCAGCCGGTATCAGGGGGCGCCCAAAAACATTCAGTACTTC. Amino acids: CASSRYQGAPKNIQYF.